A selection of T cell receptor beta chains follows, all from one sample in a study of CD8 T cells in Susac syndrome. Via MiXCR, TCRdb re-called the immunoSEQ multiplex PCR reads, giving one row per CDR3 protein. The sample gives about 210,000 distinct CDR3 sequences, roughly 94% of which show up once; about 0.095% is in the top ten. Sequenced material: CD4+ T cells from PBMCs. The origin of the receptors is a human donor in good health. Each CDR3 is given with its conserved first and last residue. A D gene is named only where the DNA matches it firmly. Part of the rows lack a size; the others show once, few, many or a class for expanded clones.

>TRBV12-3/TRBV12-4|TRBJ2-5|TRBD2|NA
CASSSPSGVETQYF
TGTGCCAGCAGTTCCCCTAGCGGGGTGGAGACCCAGTACTTC
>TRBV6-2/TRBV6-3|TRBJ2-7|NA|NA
CASRSSYEQYF
TGTGCCAGCAGAAGCTCCTACGAGCAGTACTTC
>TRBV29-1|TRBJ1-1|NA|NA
CSVDRTAEAFF
TGCAGCGTTGATCGAACAGCTGAAGCTTTCTTT
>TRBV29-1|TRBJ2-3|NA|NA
CSVEGAGTDTQYF
TGCAGCGTTGAAGGGGCCGGCACAGATACGCAGTATTTT
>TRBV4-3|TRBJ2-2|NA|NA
CASSQGVTGNTGELFF
TGCGCCAGCAGCCAAGGGGTGACAGGGAACACCGGGGAGCTGTTTTTT
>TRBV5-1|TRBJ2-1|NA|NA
CASSPGPTNEQFF
TGCGCCAGCAGCCCCGGGCCCACCAATGAGCAGTTCTTC
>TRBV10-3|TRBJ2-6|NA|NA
CATRTDSGANVLTF
TGTGCCACCCGGACAGACTCTGGGGCCAACGTCCTGACTTTC
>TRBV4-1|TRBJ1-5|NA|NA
CASSPRTGLGQGDNQPQHF
TGCGCCAGCAGCCCCCGCACGGGATTGGGGCAGGGAGACAATCAGCCCCAGCATTTT
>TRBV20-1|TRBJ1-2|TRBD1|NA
CSAPRTGWDYGYTF
TGCAGTGCTCCTCGGACAGGGTGGGACTATGGCTACACCTTC
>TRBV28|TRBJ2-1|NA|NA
CASSLGGYNEQFF
TGTGCCAGCAGTTTAGGGGGTTACAATGAGCAGTTCTTC
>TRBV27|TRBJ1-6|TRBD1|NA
CASSPPPGQVFRLHF
TGTGCCAGCAGTCCACCTCCGGGACAGGTGTTCCGCCTCCACTTT
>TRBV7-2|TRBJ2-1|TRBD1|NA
CASSFDRGGLRNEQFF
TGTGCCAGCAGCTTTGACAGGGGAGGCCTTCGGAATGAGCAGTTCTTC
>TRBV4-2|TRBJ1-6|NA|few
CASSQSTAALRAPLHF
TGTGCCAGCAGCCAATCGACAGCGGCTCTCCGGGCACCCCTCCACTTT
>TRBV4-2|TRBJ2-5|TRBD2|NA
CASSQEGTSGQETQYF
TGTGCCAGCAGCCAAGAAGGGACTAGCGGACAAGAGACCCAGTACTTC
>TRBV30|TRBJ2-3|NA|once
CAWILQGTDTQYF
TGTGCCTGGATCCTGCAAGGCACAGATACGCAGTATTTT
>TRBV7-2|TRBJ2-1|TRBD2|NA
CASSPRTSGGRWYNEQFF
TGTGCCAGCAGCCCCCGGACTAGCGGGGGCCGGTGGTACAATGAGCAGTTCTTC
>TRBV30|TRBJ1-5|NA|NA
CAWSQDFGGDQPQHF
TGTGCCTGGAGTCAGGACTTCGGCGGGGATCAGCCCCAGCATTTT
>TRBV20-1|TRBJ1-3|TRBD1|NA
CSAPMDRGINTIYF
TGCAGTGCTCCCATGGACAGGGGTATAAACACCATATATTTT
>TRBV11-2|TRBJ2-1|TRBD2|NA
CASRGTSGSSYNEQFF
TGTGCCAGCAGAGGTACTAGCGGGTCTTCCTACAATGAGCAGTTCTTC
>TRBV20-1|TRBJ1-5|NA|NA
CSAKLQGNQPQHF
TGCAGTGCCAAATTACAGGGAAATCAGCCCCAGCATTTT
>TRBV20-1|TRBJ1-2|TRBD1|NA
CSASFVESGQDGYTF
TGCAGTGCTAGCTTCGTCGAATCGGGACAGGATGGCTACACCTTC
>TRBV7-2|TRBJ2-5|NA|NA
CASSLRSGENQETQYF
TGTGCCAGCAGCCTACGTAGTGGGGAAAACCAAGAGACCCAGTACTTC
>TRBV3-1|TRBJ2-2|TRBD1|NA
CASSLRQGINTGELFF
TGTGCCAGCAGCCTAAGACAGGGTATAAACACCGGGGAGCTGTTTTTT
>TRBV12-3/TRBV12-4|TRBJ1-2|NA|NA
CASSSTAHGYTF
TGTGCCAGCAGTTCCACAGCTCATGGCTACACCTTC
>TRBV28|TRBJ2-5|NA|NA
CASSRGQFGQETQYF
TGTGCCAGCAGTAGAGGACAGTTCGGACAAGAGACCCAGTACTTC
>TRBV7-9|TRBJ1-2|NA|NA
CASSIQGDYGYTF
TGTGCCAGCAGCATCCAAGGGGACTATGGCTACACCTTC
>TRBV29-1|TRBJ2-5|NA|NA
CSVENSRQETQYF
TGCAGCGTTGAAAATTCACGCCAAGAGACCCAGTACTTC
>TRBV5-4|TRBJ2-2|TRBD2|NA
CASSSGRANTGELFF
TGTGCCAGCTCTAGCGGGAGGGCGAACACCGGGGAGCTGTTTTTT
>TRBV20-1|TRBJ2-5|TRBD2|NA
CSARDPAGYQETQYF
TGCAGTGCTAGAGATCCAGCGGGGTACCAAGAGACCCAGTACTTC
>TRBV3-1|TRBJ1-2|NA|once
CASSPWQSYGYTF
TGTGCCAGCAGCCCTTGGCAGAGCTATGGCTACACCTTC
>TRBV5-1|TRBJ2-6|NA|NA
CATQLTAGIGGANVLTF
TGCGCCACTCAATTGACCGCCGGCATAGGTGGGGCCAACGTCCTGACTTTC
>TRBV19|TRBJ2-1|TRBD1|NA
CASSPTQGVNEQFF
TGTGCCAGTAGTCCAACACAGGGGGTAAATGAGCAGTTCTTC
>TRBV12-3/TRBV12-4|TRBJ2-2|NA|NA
CASRPRPGELFF
TGTGCCAGCAGACCACGCCCCGGGGAGCTGTTTTTT
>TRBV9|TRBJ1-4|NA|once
CASSVAAGSGEKLFF
TGTGCCAGCAGCGTAGCTGCAGGGTCGGGTGAAAAACTGTTTTTT
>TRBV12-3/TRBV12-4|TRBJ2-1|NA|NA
CASSGDFNEQFF
TGTGCCAGCAGTGGAGATTTTAATGAGCAGTTCTTC
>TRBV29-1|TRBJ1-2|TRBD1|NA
CSGESRQGKDYGYTF
TGCAGCGGGGAATCAAGACAGGGTAAAGACTATGGCTACACCTTC
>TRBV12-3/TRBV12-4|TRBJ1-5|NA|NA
CASSLLVRDQPQHF
TGTGCCAGCAGTTTATTGGTTCGAGATCAGCCCCAGCATTTT
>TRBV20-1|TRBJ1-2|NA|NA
CSAQKAQLASGYTF
TGCAGTGCCCAAAAAGCACAGTTAGCCTCTGGCTACACCTTC
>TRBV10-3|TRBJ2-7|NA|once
CAISEGLSYEQYF
TGTGCCATCAGTGAGGGACTATCCTACGAGCAGTACTTC
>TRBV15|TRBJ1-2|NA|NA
CATSRDQVDYTF
TGTGCCACCAGCAGAGATCAGGTGGACTACACCTTC
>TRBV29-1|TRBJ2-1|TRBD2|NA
CSVGTSGDNEQFF
TGCAGCGTTGGTACTAGCGGGGACAATGAGCAGTTCTTC
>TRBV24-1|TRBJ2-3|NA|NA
CATSEEGTQYF
TGTGCCACCAGTGAAGAAGGTACGCAGTATTTT
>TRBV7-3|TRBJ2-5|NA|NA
CASSLMAGAEETQYF
TGTGCCAGCAGCTTAATGGCGGGGGCGGAGGAGACCCAGTACTTC
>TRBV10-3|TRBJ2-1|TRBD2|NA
CAISFGLAGDYNEQFF
TGTGCCATCAGTTTCGGACTAGCGGGAGACTACAATGAGCAGTTCTTC
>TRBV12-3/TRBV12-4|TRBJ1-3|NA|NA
CASTLAWGARGNTIYF
TGTGCCAGCACTCTCGCGTGGGGGGCAAGGGGAAACACCATATATTTT
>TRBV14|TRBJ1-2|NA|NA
CASSQDDYGYTF
TGTGCCAGCAGCCAAGATGATTATGGCTACACCTTC
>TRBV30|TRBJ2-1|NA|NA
CAWKPDTVNEQFF
TGTGCCTGGAAACCGGACACTGTCAATGAGCAGTTCTTC
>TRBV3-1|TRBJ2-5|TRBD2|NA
CASSQDWREVETQYF
TGTGCCAGCAGCCAAGATTGGCGGGAGGTGGAGACCCAGTACTTC
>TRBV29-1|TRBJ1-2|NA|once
CSTSGETYGYTF
TGCAGTACCTCGGGGGAGACCTATGGCTACACCTTC
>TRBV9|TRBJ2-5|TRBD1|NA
CASSVASTTGETQYF
TGTGCCAGCAGCGTAGCATCTACTACAGGGGAAACCCAGTACTTC
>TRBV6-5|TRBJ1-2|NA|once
CASSPDISYGYTF
TGTGCCAGCAGCCCGGACATATCCTATGGCTACACCTTC
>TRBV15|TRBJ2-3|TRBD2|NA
CATRASGNADTQYF
TGTGCCACGAGGGCTAGCGGGAATGCAGATACGCAGTATTTT
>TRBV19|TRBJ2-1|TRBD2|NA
CASSIWASGDNEQFF
TGTGCCAGTAGTATATGGGCTAGCGGGGATAATGAGCAGTTCTTC
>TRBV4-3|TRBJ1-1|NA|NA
CASSQDGRTGNTEAFF
TGCGCCAGCAGCCAAGATGGTAGGACGGGGAACACTGAAGCTTTCTTT